These T cell receptor beta chains were read from a single sample in a study of T cell responses to AZD1222 COVID-19 vaccine. TCRdb's table, derived via immunoSEQ multiplex PCR, lists solely in-frame clones and lacks some. The sample lists more than 95,000 clones, approximately 89% seen once, with roughly a sixth in the top ten. Material: peripheral blood, obtained on day 0 of AZD1222 vaccination. These receptors were collected from an adult in good health. Each CDR3 is given with its conserved first and last residue. D genes are given only for firm matches. The size entry is marked missing in some rows and otherwise reads once, few, many or a size class.

TRBV29-1	TRBJ2-3	.	.	TGCAGCGTCCACCTCAAGGCGGGACGAAGGCCCCGGGACTTCGTTTGGAATACGCAGTATTTT	CSVHLKAGRRPRDFVWNTQYF
TRBV19	TRBJ1-2	.	.	TGTGCCAGTAGACTGGGGCCGACGGGAGCCTATGGCTACACCTTC	CASRLGPTGAYGYTF
TRBV19	TRBJ2-1	once	.	TGTGCCAGTAAAGGGACGGGGTCCTACAATGAGCAGTTCTTC	CASKGTGSYNEQFF
TRBV15	TRBJ1-4	.	.	TGTGCCACCAGCAGACAGGTTCAGGGTAATGAAAAACTGTTTTTT	CATSRQVQGNEKLFF
TRBV5-5	TRBJ1-1	.	.	TGTGCCAGCAGCGTGGGACTTTCTAACACTGAAGCTTTCTTT	CASSVGLSNTEAFF
TRBV25-1	TRBJ2-5	.	.	TGTGCCAGCAGCGGGGGGCCCCGGCAAGAGACCCAGTACTTC	CASSGGPRQETQYF
TRBV4-1	TRBJ2-1	.	TRBD2	TGCGCCAGCAGCCAAGATCCCGGGACTAGTGGGACACATGAGCAGTTCTTC	CASSQDPGTSGTHEQFF
TRBV6-5	TRBJ2-5	.	TRBD2	TGTGCCAGCAGTCCAGGGAGGGGCCAGGCGGAGACCCAGTACTTC	CASSPGRGQAETQYF
TRBV19	TRBJ2-1	.	.	TGTGCCAGTATAGGAGGAGGAATCAATGAGCAGTTCTTC	CASIGGGINEQFF
TRBV27	TRBJ1-5	.	.	TGTGCCAGCAGTTCCCTGGAGAGCAATCAGCCCCAGCATTTT	CASSSLESNQPQHF
TRBV27	TRBJ1-1	.	TRBD1	TGTGCCAGCAGTGCAGGACAGGGTCACACTGAAGCTTTCTTT	CASSAGQGHTEAFF
TRBV5-1	TRBJ2-1	few	TRBD1	TGCGCCAGCAGCTTGGGACAGGGAGAGCACAATGAGCAGTTCTTC	CASSLGQGEHNEQFF
TRBV3-1/TRBV3-2	TRBJ1-4	.	.	TGTGCCAGCAGCAAACAGAACAGGGCCCCTGAAAAACTGTTTTTT	CASSKQNRAPEKLFF
TRBV4-1	TRBJ2-3	.	.	TGCGCCAGCAGCCAAGAACATCCCCGGCTAGATACGCAGTATTTT	CASSQEHPRLDTQYF
TRBV9	TRBJ2-3	.	.	TGTGCCAGCAGCGATCCTGTCCGTGCTAGTAGTACAGATACGCAGTATTTT	CASSDPVRASSTDTQYF
TRBV6-5	TRBJ1-5	.	.	TGTGCCAGCAGTTCAGGGTCCTATTATAGCAATCAGCCCCAGCATTTT	CASSSGSYYSNQPQHF
TRBV4-2	TRBJ2-7	.	.	TGTGCCAGCAGCCAAGAGGCCGGGCCCAAGTACGAGCAGTACTTC	CASSQEAGPKYEQYF
TRBV5-1	TRBJ1-2	.	TRBD1	TGCGCCAGCAGCTCGGGACAGGGTGGCTATGGCTACACCTTC	CASSSGQGGYGYTF
TRBV3-1/TRBV3-2	TRBJ2-3	once	.	TGTGCCAGCAGCCAACCCGGCGCTAGCGACACAGATACGCAGTATTTT	CASSQPGASDTDTQYF
TRBV19	TRBJ1-4	.	.	TGTGCCAGTAGCCCCCGGGTCGTCGGGAGTGAAAAACTGTTTTTT	CASSPRVVGSEKLFF
TRBV7-9	TRBJ1-1	.	.	TGTGCCAGCAGCAACAGGTTATGGGGAACTGAAGCTTTCTTT	CASSNRLWGTEAFF
TRBV10-3	TRBJ1-1	once	TRBD1	TGTGCCATCAGCAAAGTAAGGGGGCGGAAAACTGAAGCTTTCTTT	CAISKVRGRKTEAFF
TRBV7-2	TRBJ2-7	.	.	TGTGCCAGCAGCTTATTGGTCGCAGTAACCTACGAGCAGTACTTC	CASSLLVAVTYEQYF
TRBV6-5	TRBJ1-2	.	.	TGTGCCAGCAGTTATGGGGGGCATGGCTACACCTTC	CASSYGGHGYTF
TRBV6-5	TRBJ1-1	.	.	TGTGCCAGCAGTTACTCGATTATTTCGGACACTGAAGCTTTCTTT	CASSYSIISDTEAFF
TRBV9	TRBJ2-7	.	.	TGTGCCAGCAGCGTAGGAGGGGGTAACTCCTACGAGCAGTACTTC	CASSVGGGNSYEQYF
TRBV5-4	TRBJ1-4	.	TRBD1	TGTGCCAGCAGCAAGGAGACAGGGGGGAAACTGTTTTTT	CASSKETGGKLFF
TRBV5-1	TRBJ2-2	.	.	TGCGCCAGCAGCTTGGACGGGACAAGAAACACCGGGGAGCTGTTTTTT	CASSLDGTRNTGELFF
TRBV15	TRBJ1-3	.	.	TGTGCCACCAGCAGAGCACGGGGTGGGTCTGGAAACACCATATATTTT	CATSRARGGSGNTIYF
TRBV7-8	TRBJ1-1	.	TRBD1	TGTGCCAGCAGCTTAAGCCGGACAGGGGTGACTGAAGCTTTCTTT	CASSLSRTGVTEAFF
TRBV19	TRBJ2-5	.	.	TGTGCCAGTAGTACTGGGGGGGCAGGAGAGACCCAGTACTTC	CASSTGGAGETQYF
TRBV11-2	TRBJ1-3	.	.	TGTGCCAGCAGCTTAGACGTGGGCTCTGGAAACACCATATATTTT	CASSLDVGSGNTIYF
TRBV2	TRBJ1-2	.	.	TGTGCCAGCACTTCAGGACTGGGCTACACCTTC	CASTSGLGYTF
TRBV19	TRBJ2-4	.	.	TGTGCCAGTAGTATAGATAAGGGTACCCTAGCCAAAAACATTCAGTACTTC	CASSIDKGTLAKNIQYF
TRBV2	TRBJ2-2	.	TRBD2	TGTGCCAGCAACAAACTAGCGGGGGGAACGAACACCGGGGAGCTGTTTTTT	CASNKLAGGTNTGELFF
TRBV6-6	TRBJ1-2	.	.	TGTGCCAGCAGGTCGGACAGAGTCCTCTATGGCTACACCTTC	CASRSDRVLYGYTF
TRBV30	TRBJ1-3	.	.	TGTGCCTGGAGTACCCTTGTCCAGGGGTGGTCTGGAAACACCATATATTTT	CAWSTLVQGWSGNTIYF
TRBV14	TRBJ1-2	.	.	TGTGCCAGCAGCCAAGGGACACGGACGGCTGGCTACACCTTC	CASSQGTRTAGYTF
TRBV21-1	TRBJ1-5	.	.	TGTGCCAGCAGCAACGAGCGGAAGCTGGTGGGCAATCAGCCCCAGCATTTT	CASSNERKLVGNQPQHF
TRBV5-1	TRBJ1-3	.	.	TGCGCCAGCAGCTTGGACTCTGGAAACACCATATATTTT	CASSLDSGNTIYF
TRBV27	TRBJ2-1	.	.	TGTGCCAGCAGCTTACAGGGAGCCCACAATGAGCAGTTCTTC	CASSLQGAHNEQFF